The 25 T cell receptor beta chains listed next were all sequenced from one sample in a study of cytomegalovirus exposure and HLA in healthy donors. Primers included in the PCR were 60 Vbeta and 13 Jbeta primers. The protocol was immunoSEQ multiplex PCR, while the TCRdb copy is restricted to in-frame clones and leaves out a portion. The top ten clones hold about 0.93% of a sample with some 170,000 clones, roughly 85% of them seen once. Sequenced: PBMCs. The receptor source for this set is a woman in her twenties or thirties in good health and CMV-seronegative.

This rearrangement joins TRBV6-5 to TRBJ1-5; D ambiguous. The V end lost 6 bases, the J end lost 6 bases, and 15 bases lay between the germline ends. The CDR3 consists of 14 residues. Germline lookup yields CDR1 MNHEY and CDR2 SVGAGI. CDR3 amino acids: CASRPSRVLQPQHF. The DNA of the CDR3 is TGTGCCAGCAGACCCAGTCGGGTTCTTCAGCCCCAGCATTTT.

The CDR3 sequence: CASSLRLGDRFYEQYF. The CDR3 DNA sequence: TGTGCCAGCAGTTTGAGGTTGGGGGACAGGTTCTACGAGCAGTACTTC. The chain recombines TRBV27 with TRBJ2-7, with 8 bases aligning to TRBD1. The V gene's germline CDR1 is MNHEY and CDR2 SMNVEV (reference sequence). Trimming at V came to 3 bases and at J to 3 bases, leaving 10 bases not matched to a gene. There are 16 residues in the CDR3.

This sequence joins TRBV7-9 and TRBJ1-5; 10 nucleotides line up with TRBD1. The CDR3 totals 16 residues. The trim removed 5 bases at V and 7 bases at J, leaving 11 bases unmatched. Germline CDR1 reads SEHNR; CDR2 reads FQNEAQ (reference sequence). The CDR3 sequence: CASSPDLGQGRQPQHF. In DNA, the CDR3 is TGTGCCAGCAGCCCTGACCTGGGACAGGGGAGGCAGCCCCAGCATTTT.

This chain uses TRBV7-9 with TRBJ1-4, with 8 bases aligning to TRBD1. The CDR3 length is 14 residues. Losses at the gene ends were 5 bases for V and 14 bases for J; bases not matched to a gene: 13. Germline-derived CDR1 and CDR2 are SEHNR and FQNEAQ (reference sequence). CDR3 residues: CASSATGGNLLLFF. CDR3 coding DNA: TGTGCCAGCAGCGCTACAGGGGGTAACCTCCTCCTGTTTTTT.

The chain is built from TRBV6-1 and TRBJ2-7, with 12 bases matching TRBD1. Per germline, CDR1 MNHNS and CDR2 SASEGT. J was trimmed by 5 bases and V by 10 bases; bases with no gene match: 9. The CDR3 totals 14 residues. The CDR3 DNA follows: TGTGCCACCAAGGGGGGACAGGGGGCCCACGAGCAGTACTTC. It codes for CATKGGQGAHEQYF.

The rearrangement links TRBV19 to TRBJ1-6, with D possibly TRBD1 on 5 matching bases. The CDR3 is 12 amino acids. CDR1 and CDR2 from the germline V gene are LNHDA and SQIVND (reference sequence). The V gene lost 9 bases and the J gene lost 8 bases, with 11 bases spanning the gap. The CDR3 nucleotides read TGTGCCAGCAGTGCAGGGTATTCACCCCTCCACTTT. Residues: CASSAGYSPLHF. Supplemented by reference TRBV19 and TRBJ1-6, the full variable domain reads DGGITQSPKYLFRKEGQNVTLSCEQNLNHDAMYWYRQDPGQGLRLIYYSQIVNDFQKGDIAEGYSVSREKKESFPLTVTSAQKNPTAFYLCASSAGYSPLHFGNGTRLTVT.

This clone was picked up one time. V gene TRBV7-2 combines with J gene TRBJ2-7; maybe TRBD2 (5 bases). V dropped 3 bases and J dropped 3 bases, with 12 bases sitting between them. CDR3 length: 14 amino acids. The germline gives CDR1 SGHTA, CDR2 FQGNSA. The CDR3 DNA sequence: TGTGCCAGCAGCTTCTTGAGGGCTAACTACGAGCAGTACTTC. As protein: CASSFLRANYEQYF.

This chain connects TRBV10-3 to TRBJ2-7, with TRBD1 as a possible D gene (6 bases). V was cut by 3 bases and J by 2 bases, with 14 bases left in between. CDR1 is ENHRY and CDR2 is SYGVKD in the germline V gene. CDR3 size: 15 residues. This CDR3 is CAISDPGHVAYEQYF. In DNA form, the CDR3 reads TGTGCCATCAGTGATCCGGGACATGTTGCCTACGAGCAGTACTTC.

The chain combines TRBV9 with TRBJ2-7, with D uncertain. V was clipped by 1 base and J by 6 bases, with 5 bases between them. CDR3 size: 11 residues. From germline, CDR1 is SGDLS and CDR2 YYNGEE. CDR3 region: CASSVSSEQYF. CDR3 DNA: TGTGCCAGCAGCGTAAGCTCCGAGCAGTACTTC. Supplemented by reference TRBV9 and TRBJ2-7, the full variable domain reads DSGVTQTPKHLITATGQRVTLRCSPRSGDLSVYWYQQSLDQGLQFLIQYYNGEERAKGNILERFSAQQFPDLHSELNLSSLELGDSALYFCASSVSSEQYFGPGTRLTVT.

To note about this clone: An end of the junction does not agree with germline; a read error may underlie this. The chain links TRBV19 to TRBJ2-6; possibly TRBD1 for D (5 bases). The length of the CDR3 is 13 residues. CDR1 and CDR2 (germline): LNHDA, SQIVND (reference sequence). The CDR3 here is CASSISRANVLTF. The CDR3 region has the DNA TGTGCCAGTAGTATATCCAGGGCTAACGTCCTGACTTTC.

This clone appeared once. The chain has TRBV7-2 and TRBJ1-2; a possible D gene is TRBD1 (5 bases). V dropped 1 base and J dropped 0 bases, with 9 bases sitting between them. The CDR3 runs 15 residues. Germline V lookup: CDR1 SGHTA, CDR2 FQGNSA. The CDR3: CASSLGGGANYGYTF. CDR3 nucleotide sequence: TGTGCCAGCAGCTTAGGGGGGGGAGCTAACTATGGCTACACCTTC.

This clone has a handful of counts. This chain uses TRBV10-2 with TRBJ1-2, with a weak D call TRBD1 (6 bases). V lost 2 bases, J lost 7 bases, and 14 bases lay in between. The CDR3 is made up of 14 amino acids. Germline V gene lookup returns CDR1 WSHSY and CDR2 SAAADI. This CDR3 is CASSELRGIGGYTF. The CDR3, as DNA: TGCGCCAGCAGTGAGCTTAGGGGGATAGGTGGCTACACCTTC.

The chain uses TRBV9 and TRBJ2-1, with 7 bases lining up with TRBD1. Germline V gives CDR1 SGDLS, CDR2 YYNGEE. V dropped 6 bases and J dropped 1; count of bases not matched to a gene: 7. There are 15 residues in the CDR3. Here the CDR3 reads CASTSRDRSYNEQFF. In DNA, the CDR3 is TGTGCCAGCACCAGCCGGGACAGATCCTACAATGAGCAGTTCTTC.

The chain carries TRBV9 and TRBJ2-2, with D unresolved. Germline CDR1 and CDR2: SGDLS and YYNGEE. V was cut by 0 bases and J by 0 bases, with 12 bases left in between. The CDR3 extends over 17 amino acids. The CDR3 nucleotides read TGTGCCAGCAGCGTAGGACTGCTGAACCCGAACACCGGGGAGCTGTTTTTT. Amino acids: CASSVGLLNPNTGELFF.

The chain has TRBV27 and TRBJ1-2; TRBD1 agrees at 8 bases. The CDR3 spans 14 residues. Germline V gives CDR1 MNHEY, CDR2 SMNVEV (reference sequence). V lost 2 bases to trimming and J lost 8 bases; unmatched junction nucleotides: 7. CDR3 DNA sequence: TGTGCCAGCAGTTTAGGCAGGGGGCGTGGAGGCTACACCTTC. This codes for CASSLGRGRGGYTF.

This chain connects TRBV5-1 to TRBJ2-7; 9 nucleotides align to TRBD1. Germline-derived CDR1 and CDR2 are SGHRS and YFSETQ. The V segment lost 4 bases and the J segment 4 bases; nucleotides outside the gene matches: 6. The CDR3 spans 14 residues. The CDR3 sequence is CASSLQGQGYEQYF. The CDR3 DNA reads TGCGCCAGCAGCCTACAGGGACAGGGTTACGAGCAGTACTTC. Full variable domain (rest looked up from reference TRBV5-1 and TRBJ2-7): KAGVTQTPRYLIKTRGQQVTLSCSPISGHRSVSWYQQTPGQGLQFLFEYFSETQRNKGNFPGRFSGRQFSNSRSEMNVSTLELGDSALYLCASSLQGQGYEQYFGPGTRLTVT.

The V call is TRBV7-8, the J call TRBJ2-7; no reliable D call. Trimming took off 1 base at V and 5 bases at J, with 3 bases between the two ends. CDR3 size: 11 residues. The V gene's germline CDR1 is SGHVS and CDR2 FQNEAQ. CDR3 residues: CASSLDNEQYF. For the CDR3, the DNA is TGTGCCAGCAGCTTAGACAACGAGCAGTACTTC.

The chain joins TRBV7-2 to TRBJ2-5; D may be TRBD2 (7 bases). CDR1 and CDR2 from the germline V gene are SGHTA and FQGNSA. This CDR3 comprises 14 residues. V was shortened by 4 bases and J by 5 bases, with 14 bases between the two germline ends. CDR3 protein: CASSSPGGGETQYF. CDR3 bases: TGTGCCAGCAGCTCCCCGGGGGGCGGGGAGACCCAGTACTTC.

CDR3 in DNA: TGTGCCAGCAGCGTAGGGGTAGGGAGTGAGACCCAGTACTTC. It specifies CASSVGVGSETQYF. The V and J genes are TRBV9 and TRBJ2-5, with D perhaps matching TRBD2 (5 bases). Trimming removed 0 bases at V and 5 bases at J, with 11 bases between. This CDR3 has 14 amino acids. The V gene's germline CDR1 is SGDLS and CDR2 YYNGEE. The full variable domain, in which reference TRBV9 and TRBJ2-5 provide the parts outside the CDR3, is DSGVTQTPKHLITATGQRVTLRCSPRSGDLSVYWYQQSLDQGLQFLIQYYNGEERAKGNILERFSAQQFPDLHSELNLSSLELGDSALYFCASSVGVGSETQYFGPGTRLLVL.

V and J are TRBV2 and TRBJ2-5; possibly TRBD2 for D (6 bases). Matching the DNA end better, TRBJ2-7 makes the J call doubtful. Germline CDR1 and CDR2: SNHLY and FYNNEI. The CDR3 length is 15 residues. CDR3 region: CASSGSGGVSYEQYF. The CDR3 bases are TGTGCCAGCAGTGGGTCCGGGGGAGTCTCCTACGAGCAGTACTTC.

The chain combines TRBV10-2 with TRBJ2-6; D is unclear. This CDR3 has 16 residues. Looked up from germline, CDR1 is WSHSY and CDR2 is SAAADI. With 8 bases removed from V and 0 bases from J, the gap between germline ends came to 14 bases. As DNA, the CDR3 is TGCGCCAGCCTAAACTCTCTAGGCTCTGGGGCCAACGTCCTGACTTTC. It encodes CASLNSLGSGANVLTF.

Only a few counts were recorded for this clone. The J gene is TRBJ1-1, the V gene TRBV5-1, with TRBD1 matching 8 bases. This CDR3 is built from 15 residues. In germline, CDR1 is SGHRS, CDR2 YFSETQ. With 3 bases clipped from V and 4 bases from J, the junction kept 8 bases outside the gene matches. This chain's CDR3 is CASSSTNTGGTEAFF. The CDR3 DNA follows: TGCGCCAGCAGCTCAACCAACACAGGGGGCACTGAAGCTTTCTTT.

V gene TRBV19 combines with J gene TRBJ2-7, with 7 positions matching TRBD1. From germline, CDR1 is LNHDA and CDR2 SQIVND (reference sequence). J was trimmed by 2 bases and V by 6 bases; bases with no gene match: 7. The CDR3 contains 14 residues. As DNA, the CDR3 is TGTGCCAGTAGCTCCTCCGGGACAGCCTACGAGCAGTACTTC. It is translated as CASSSSGTAYEQYF.

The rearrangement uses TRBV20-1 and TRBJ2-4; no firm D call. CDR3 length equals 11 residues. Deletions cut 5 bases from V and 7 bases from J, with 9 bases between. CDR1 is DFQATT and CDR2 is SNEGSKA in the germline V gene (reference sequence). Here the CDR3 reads CSAPQYNIQYF. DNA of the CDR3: TGCAGTGCTCCCCAGTATAACATTCAGTACTTC.

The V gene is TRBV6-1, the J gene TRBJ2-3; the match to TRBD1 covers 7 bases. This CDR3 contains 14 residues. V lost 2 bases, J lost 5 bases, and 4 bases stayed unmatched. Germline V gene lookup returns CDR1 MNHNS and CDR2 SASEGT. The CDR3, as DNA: TGTGCCAGCAGTGAACGGGCAGGGGGAGATACGCAGTATTTT. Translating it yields CASSERAGGDTQYF.